This T cell receptor (beta chain) originates from a study of identical twins (dated by TCRdb to the mid-2010s). Study-level background: The study deep-sequenced TCR alpha and beta repertoires from monozygotic twins, unrelated adults of various ages and cord blood to test whether fetal clonotypes persist. To rule out contamination, the twin experiments were replicated at different times with different library preparation protocols.

Libraries were made using 5' RACE. Sequencing used an Illumina HiSeq 2000. A universal primer binding site was added through template switching, and the final cDNA carried a unique molecular identifier so that TCR cDNA molecules could be counted accurately. Specific primers in the conserved constant-segment region were used to synthesize first-strand cDNA for TCR alpha and beta chains. To control for contamination, every cDNA library carried two barcodes: a SMART-Mk sample barcode plus Illumina barcodes. TruSeq adapter sequences along with Illumina sample barcodes were introduced in two successive PCR steps. Sequencing of the TCR alpha and beta cDNA libraries was done on the Illumina HiSeq platform using custom primers. Per the original workflow: Raw reads were processed with MiGEC to extract unique molecular identifiers, and MiXCR was used to determine CDR3 positions. For each individual, recombination models were inferred using an EM algorithm with the repgenHMM and IGoR tools. The analysis of shared clonotypes was done with the tcR package in R, with sharing normalized by the product of cloneset sizes. To study raw recombination free of thymic and clonal selection effects, out-of-frame nonproductive sequences were analyzed. TCRdb trimmed public reads at Q25 via fastp, called clones via MiXCR and kept in-frame beta chains. When rows share a CDR3 protein, they turn into one entry using the most common DNA and genes. The V and J calls and clone size come from TCRdb's table, not from the authors' own analysis. This sample gives about 330,000 distinct CDR3 sequences in total; roughly 12% of them show up just once. Approximately 7.6% of the sample belongs to the ten largest clones.

Points the paper makes about the study in general: Out-of-frame TCR alpha sequences shared between twins showed an excess of low generation-probability sequences compared with coincidental sharing between unrelated individuals. The excess sharing between twins in beta out-of-frame sequences was weaker because fewer shared sequences reduced the signal-to-noise ratio. Recombination models systematically underestimated out-of-frame TCR alpha sharing in monozygotic twins but agreed with sharing between unrelated individuals. Fewer insertions were carried by abundant cord blood beta clonotypes, a similar but weaker trend appeared in young adult naive repertoires, and no such trend appeared in memory repertoires. Invariant T cells such as MAIT and iNKT could partly confound zero-insertion analyses, though diverse VJ usage argued against this for most clonotypes. Because the same donors could not be followed over many years, the conclusions depended on cross-sectional statistical analysis.

This clonotype was seen a handful of times. The target of this receptor is not known. No quality values exist for individual bases; no much larger clone is one base distant. V loses 1 base, J loses 5 bases, and the germline ends lie 15 bases apart. The CDR3, cysteine through phenylalanine, is 16 amino acids long. The read is trimmed to its CDR3 DNA, 48 bases read in frame from base 1. The germline V gene gives CDR1 as MGHRA and CDR2 as YSYEKL. Every donor in the study was a healthy Caucasian. The twin cohort comprised three pairs of female monozygotic twins, all aged roughly 18 to 29 years. Positive isolation kits from Invitrogen were used to isolate the CD4+ and CD8+ T cell populations. This sample also belongs to another study, concerning yellow fever vaccine responses in identical twins. As that second study puts it: According to the authors, the vaccine-induced T cell response in identical twins seemed to be partly convergent and partly specific to each individual. In identical twins, the study followed T cell clones that responded to the vaccine with precision.

Sequences were obtained from CD8+ T cells sorted from blood. The chain couples TRBV4-1 to TRBJ2-1, with a tentative D gene TRBD1 over 5 matching bases. This TCR was sampled from a woman younger than 30 in good health. The CDR3 protein is CASSQVRDSPNNEQFF. The nucleotides read TGCGCCAGCAGCCAAGTGAGAGACAGTCCCAACAATGAGCAGTTCTTC.